The clone carrying this T cell receptor beta chain was seen a few times. The junction departs from the called germline gene at one end, perhaps through a read error. TCRdb redid the calling of the 5' RACE reads with MiXCR, one entry per CDR3 protein. The sample yields some 120,000 distinct CDR3 sequences, approximately 15% seen once. This specimen belongs to a study of T-cell memory formation after mild COVID-19. Germline CDR1 is MNHEY and CDR2 is SVGEGT. The CDR3 is 13 residues long. The gene calls are TRBV6-2 or TRBV6-3 and TRBJ1-1; D gene uncertain. The sample was PBMCs or a T cell subset sorted from them (not recorded which). This receptor was identified in a man aged 18 to 29 who had mild COVID-19 (a few samples of this study predate the infection). Cell type and time point are not known. The CDR3 DNA reads TGTGCCAGCAGTTACTCTAACAGTATGAGTGGGAACTTT. Its translation: CASSYSNSMSGNF.